A single TCR beta chain is shown here with its context. Its antigen remains unidentified. This record comes from a study of T-cell memory formation after mild COVID-19. TCRdb processed the 5' RACE reads anew with MiXCR; each CDR3 protein has one entry. The data hold about 560,000 distinct CDR3 sequences, with 18% observed a single time. Findings of the study overall: Memory cells collected pre-infection included some clones that later responded, suggesting cross-reactive memory joined.

The CDR3 spans 12 residues. V was pared by 1 base and J by 10 bases, with 13 bases between. CDR1 is GTSNPN and CDR2 is SVGIG in the germline V gene (reference sequence). Sample: PBMCs or a T cell subset sorted from them (not recorded which). The chain recombines TRBV30 with TRBJ1-2, with D possibly matching TRBD1 (6 bases). The sequence came from an adult woman who had mild COVID-19 (a few samples of this study predate the infection). Cell type and time point are not known. As DNA, the CDR3 is TGTGCCTGGAGTGAGACAGGTCTTGCCTACACCTTC. Its protein is CAWSETGLAYTF.